This T cell receptor (beta chain) was sequenced for a study of T cell responses to AZD1222 COVID-19 vaccine. Germline-derived CDR1 and CDR2 are LNHDA and SQIVND (reference sequence). The length of the CDR3 is 15 residues. The V gene end was trimmed by 1 base and the J gene end by 4 bases; junction bases not matched to a gene: 3. Some clones are missing from TCRdb's copy, which holds only in-frame ones; the method was immunoSEQ multiplex PCR. Among 150,000 to 200,000 clones listed, approximately 94% were seen once. The origin of this receptor is an adult who received the MenACWY meningococcal vaccine as a control. J is TRBJ1-5 and V is TRBV19, with TRBD1 matching over 8 bases. This specimen was peripheral blood, taken 28 days after the second dose of the MenACWY control vaccine. CDR3 DNA sequence: TGTGCCAGTAGTATAGGAGGACAGGGAAATCAGCCCCAGCATTTT. This gives the protein CASSIGGQGNQPQHF.